Listed here are 26 T cell receptor beta chains from one sample, sequenced in a study of cytomegalovirus exposure and HLA in healthy donors. Amplification used 60 Vbeta primers and 13 Jbeta primers. The protocol was immunoSEQ multiplex PCR, while the TCRdb copy is restricted to in-frame clones and leaves out a portion. The sample contains about 98,000 clones, under 70% of which appear only once. Sequences were obtained from PBMCs. The receptors were sampled from a man aged 45-65 years in good health and CMV-seronegative.

The chain employs TRBV11-2 and TRBJ2-7, with 11 bases identical to TRBD2. The CDR3 runs 16 residues. Germline CDR1 reads SGHAT; CDR2 reads FQNNGV. Unmatched junction bases numbered 10, after V lost 5 bases and J lost 4 bases. The CDR3 region is CASSAAFSGRGYEQYF. The DNA of the CDR3 is TGTGCCAGCAGCGCGGCTTTTAGCGGGAGGGGTTACGAGCAGTACTTC.

This clone has a handful of counts. The chain is built from TRBV19 and TRBJ1-5, with 8 bases identical to TRBD1. The trim removed 4 bases at V and 4 bases at J, leaving 3 bases unmatched. This CDR3 has 14 amino acids. From germline, CDR1 is LNHDA and CDR2 SQIVND (reference sequence). CDR3 coding DNA: TGTGCCAGTAGTAGATGGACAGGGAATCAGCCCCAGCATTTT. Its translation: CASSRWTGNQPQHF.

The rearrangement links TRBV28 to TRBJ1-3, with D possibly matching TRBD1 (5 bases). Between the trimmed V and J ends, which lost 7 bases and 0 bases, there was a span of 22 bases. This CDR3 has 18 amino acids. Germline CDR1 and CDR2: MDHEN and SYDVKM. DNA for the CDR3: TGTGCCAGCACTCGGCTCGCGCGATTCAGGGACTCTGGAAACACCATATATTTT. Its translation is CASTRLARFRDSGNTIYF.

This sequence joins TRBV28 and TRBJ1-1; D unresolved. This CDR3 comprises 12 residues. CDR1 is MDHEN, CDR2 SYDVKM, per germline. V lost 6 bases, J lost 1 base, and 6 bases lay in between. The CDR3 nucleotides read TGTGCCAGCAGGCGGGCGAACACTGAAGCTTTCTTT. Its translation is CASRRANTEAFF.

V gene TRBV5-4 combines with J gene TRBJ1-4; TRBD1 aligns across 7 bases. The V gene end was trimmed by 2 bases and the J gene end by 8 bases; junction bases not matched to a gene: 6. Germline V gives CDR1 SGHNT, CDR2 YYREEE (reference sequence). There are 14 residues in the CDR3. The DNA for the CDR3 is TGTGCCAGCAGCTTCAAGGGGGCAGAGGAAAAACTGTTTTTT. This codes for CASSFKGAEEKLFF. The complete variable domain, with remaining parts taken from reference TRBV5-4 and TRBJ1-4, reads ETGVTQSPTHLIKTRGQQVTLRCSSQSGHNTVSWYQQALGQGPQFIFQYYREEENGRGNFPPRFSGLQFPNYSSELNVNALELDDSALYLCASSFKGAEEKLFFGSGTQLSVL.

The chain recombines TRBV28 with TRBJ2-3; D unresolved. The V gene lost 5 bases and the J gene lost 0 bases, with 9 bases spanning the gap. The germline V gene encodes CDR1 MDHEN and CDR2 SYDVKM. CDR3 length equals 14 residues. CDR3: CASSLGSSTDTQYF. CDR3 bases: TGTGCCAGCAGTCTGGGCAGTAGCACAGATACGCAGTATTTT.

This chain links TRBV5-1 with TRBJ1-3, with 7 bases matching TRBD1. Trimming took 3 bases from V and 0 from J; bases not matched to a gene: 12. This CDR3 spans 18 amino acids. Germline assignment: CDR1 SGHRS and CDR2 YFSETQ. For the CDR3, the DNA is TGCGCCAGCAGCTCAACTATACAGGGGTTTAGCTCTGGAAACACCATATATTTT. This sequence encodes CASSSTIQGFSSGNTIYF.

The CDR3: CASTPDSLSYGYTF. The CDR3 DNA follows: TGTGCCAGTACCCCGGACAGTTTGAGCTATGGCTACACCTTC. This chain joins TRBV19 and TRBJ1-2, with a weak D call TRBD1 (6 bases). The CDR3 has 14 amino acids. CDR1 LNHDA and CDR2 SQIVND come from the germline V gene (reference sequence). V gave up 7 bases and J gave up 4 bases, with 16 bases separating them.

The rearrangement joins TRBV23-1 to TRBJ2-7; 12 bases are shared with TRBD2. TRBV23-1 is assigned to the ORF class and has an uncertain function. The V segment lost 2 bases and the J segment 3 bases; nucleotides outside the gene matches: 11. The CDR3 extends over 18 amino acids. The CDR3 here is CASSQPLYRTSGNYEQYF. CDR3 nucleotide sequence: TGCGCCAGCAGTCAACCGCTTTACAGGACTAGCGGGAACTACGAGCAGTACTTC.

J is TRBJ1-2 and V is TRBV4-2, with 11 bases lining up with TRBD1. This CDR3 region has 18 residues. Germline loops: CDR1 LGHNA, CDR2 YNFKEQ. Trimming took 0 bases from V and 5 from J; bases not matched to a gene: 11. Here the CDR3 DNA reads TGTGCCAGCAGCCAAGAGGAGGGACAGGGGGTGATTTTTTATGGCTACACCTTC. This sequence encodes CASSQEEGQGVIFYGYTF.

The chain links TRBV19 to TRBJ2-5, with a weak D call TRBD1 (6 bases). Judging by the DNA end, TRBJ2-7 fits better; the J call may be wrong. This CDR3 comprises 13 residues. CDR1 LNHDA and CDR2 SQIVND come from the germline V gene (reference sequence). CDR3 residues: CASSTQGPYEQYF. CDR3 in DNA: TGTGCCAGTAGCACACAGGGTCCCTACGAGCAGTACTTC.

V gene TRBV7-2 combines with J gene TRBJ1-2; 7 bases align to TRBD1. The germline V gene encodes CDR1 SGHTA and CDR2 FQGNSA. The CDR3 extends over 14 amino acids. With 5 bases clipped from V and 10 bases from J, the junction kept 13 bases outside the gene matches. In DNA, the CDR3 is TGTGCCAGCAGCCCTGGGACAGCAAACCTCCACTACACCTTC. It is translated as CASSPGTANLHYTF. Complete variable domain (other parts from reference TRBV7-2 and TRBJ1-2): GAGVSQSPSNKVTEKGKDVELRCDPISGHTALYWYRQSLGQGLEFLIYFQGNSAPDKSGLPSDRFSAERTGGSVSTLTIQRTQQEDSAVYLCASSPGTANLHYTFGSGTRLTVV.

CDR3 amino acids: CAWSGTPGGQYF. The CDR3 nucleotides are TGTGCCTGGAGTGGTACCCCCGGGGGGCAGTACTTC. The J gene is TRBJ2-7, the V gene TRBV30; weak D call: TRBD2 (6 bases). The CDR3 spans 12 residues. Germline CDR1 reads GTSNPN; CDR2 reads SVGIG (reference sequence). V was shortened by 1 base and J by 9 bases, with 13 bases between the two germline ends. Looking up the rest from reference TRBV30 and TRBJ2-7 gives the full variable domain: SQTIHQWPATLVQPVGSPLSLECTVEGTSNPNLYWYRQAAGRGLQLLFYSVGIGQISSEVPQNLSASRPQDRQFILSSKKLLLSDSGFYLCAWSGTPGGQYFGPGTRLTVT.

The CDR3 loop reads CAISDGLAGGREEQYF. The CDR3, as DNA: TGTGCCATCAGTGACGGACTAGCGGGAGGCAGGGAGGAGCAGTACTTC. This chain uses TRBV10-3 with TRBJ2-7; 14 nucleotides align to TRBD2. V was pared by 3 bases and J by 7 bases, with 8 bases of the junction left unmatched. The CDR3 contains 16 residues. Germline V CDR1 and CDR2: ENHRY, SYGVKD.

The V gene is TRBV28, the J gene TRBJ1-1, with D possibly TRBD1 on 6 matching bases. Trimming stripped 2 bases from V and 1 base from J, with 8 bases between. Germline CDR1 reads MDHEN; CDR2 reads SYDVKM. This CDR3 comprises 14 residues. The CDR3 DNA reads as TGTGCCAGCAGTTTACCAGGGGAGAACACTGAAGCTTTCTTT. This gives the protein CASSLPGENTEAFF.

The V call is TRBV9, the J call TRBJ2-7; no definite D call. This CDR3 has 14 amino acids. The germline CDR1 and CDR2 sequences are SGDLS and YYNGEE. V was cut by 0 bases and J by 2 bases, with 9 bases left in between. CDR3 sequence reads: CASSVGDNTYEQYF. For the CDR3, the DNA is TGTGCCAGCAGCGTAGGCGACAATACCTACGAGCAGTACTTC.

A single count supports this clone. This rearrangement joins TRBV30 to TRBJ1-5, with D perhaps TRBD1 (5 bases). V gave up 3 bases and J gave up 0 bases, with 12 bases separating them. Per germline, CDR1 GTSNPN and CDR2 SVGIG (reference sequence). The CDR3 runs to 15 residues. The CDR3 region is CAWSGGSLSNQPQHF. The CDR3 DNA reads TGTGCCTGGAGCGGGGGATCTCTTAGCAATCAGCCCCAGCATTTT.

The genes are TRBV5-4 and TRBJ2-2; 8 bases are a match to TRBD2. The CDR3 spans 16 residues. With 4 bases clipped from V and 6 bases from J, the junction kept 11 bases outside the gene matches. Germline values: CDR1 SGHNT, CDR2 YYREEE (reference sequence). The CDR3 DNA reads as TGTGCCAGCAGCCCGAGGGTAGCGGGGTATGCCGGGGAGCTGTTTTTT. Protein sequence: CASSPRVAGYAGELFF. The variable domain in full, completed from reference TRBV5-4 and TRBJ2-2, reads ETGVTQSPTHLIKTRGQQVTLRCSSQSGHNTVSWYQQALGQGPQFIFQYYREEENGRGNFPPRFSGLQFPNYSSELNVNALELDDSALYLCASSPRVAGYAGELFFGEGSRLTVL.

V is TRBV4-1 and J is TRBJ1-5; D is perhaps TRBD1 (5 bases). The CDR3 is 16 amino acids. In germline, CDR1 is MGHRA, CDR2 YSYEKL. Trimming stripped 6 bases from V and 4 bases from J, with 19 bases between. CDR3 coding DNA: TGCGCCAGCAGGGACGCCGCGGCAGGGCGGAATCAGCCCCAGCATTTT. It translates to CASRDAAAGRNQPQHF.

The V gene is TRBV28, the J gene TRBJ2-7, with 7 nucleotides matching TRBD1. CDR3 length: 15 residues. CDR1 MDHEN and CDR2 SYDVKM come from the germline V gene. After removal of 5 bases from V and 6 bases from J, the junction contained 13 bases not matched to a gene. The CDR3 bases are TGTGCCAGCAGTCCCTATAGCGCAGGGGGACCCGAGCAGTACTTC. Translating gives CASSPYSAGGPEQYF.

In DNA, the CDR3 is TGTGCCATCACTGCTCCGAACAGGGGGGAGGGCACAGATACGCAGTATTTT. It translates to CAITAPNRGEGTDTQYF. This chain connects TRBV10-3 to TRBJ2-3; 8 bases agree with TRBD1. V lost 7 bases to trimming and J lost 1 base; unmatched junction nucleotides: 13. Germline CDR1 is ENHRY and CDR2 is SYGVKD. This CDR3 has 17 amino acids.

The chain is built from TRBV4-1 and TRBJ2-7; TRBD1 agrees at 8 bases. Unmatched junction bases numbered 6, after V lost 4 bases and J lost 1 base. From germline, CDR1 is MGHRA and CDR2 YSYEKL. The CDR3 is 15 residues long. CDR3 nucleotides: TGCGCCAGCAGCCGAAGACAGGGGAAATCCTACGAGCAGTACTTC. Translation gives CASSRRQGKSYEQYF.

This clone was seen only a few times. This chain links TRBV7-9 with TRBJ2-5; 12 bases align to TRBD1. The CDR3 is 15 residues long. CDR1 is SEHNR, CDR2 FQNEAQ, per germline (reference sequence). V shed 6 bases and J 5 bases; nucleotides not matched to a gene: 7. The CDR3 DNA is TGTGCCAGCAGGCCGGGACAGGGGGCGAAGGAGACCCAGTACTTC. Residues: CASRPGQGAKETQYF.

The chain joins TRBV28 to TRBJ1-3; TRBD1 might be the D (6 bases). V was trimmed by 9 bases and J by 8 bases, leaving 20 bases between them. CDR3 size: 14 residues. Germline V lookup: CDR1 MDHEN, CDR2 SYDVKM. CDR3 sequence (DNA): TGTGCCAGTCTAAGGGGGGGCTCTGGGGACACCATATATTTT. Residues: CASLRGGSGDTIYF.

This sequence joins TRBV10-3 and TRBJ1-1; D is ambiguous. The V gene lost 4 bases and the J gene lost 7 bases, with 19 bases spanning the gap. This CDR3 has 15 residues. Germline V gene sequence: CDR1 ENHRY, CDR2 SYGVKD. CDR3 bases: TGTGCCATCAGTGGGCTTGGGGAGACCAGACTTGAAGCTTTCTTT. It yields the protein CAISGLGETRLEAFF.

V gene TRBV19 combines with J gene TRBJ2-3; weak D call: TRBD2 (5 bases). Germline values: CDR1 LNHDA, CDR2 SQIVND (reference sequence). The V gene lost 7 bases and the J gene lost 0 bases, with 11 bases spanning the gap. This CDR3 is 14 amino acids long. The chain's CDR3 is CASTPRTSTDTQYF. CDR3 in DNA: TGTGCCAGTACTCCGAGGACTAGCACAGATACGCAGTATTTT.